This T cell receptor (beta chain) emerged from a study of blood T cell repertoires in COVID-19. Measured with immunoSEQ multiplex PCR; TCRdb has only the in-frame clones, and not every one. Of 54,000 or so clones in the sample, about 83% are singletons; the top ten hold around 23%. This sequence was found in a woman over 75 with acute or convalescent COVID-19. Sequencing was performed on peripheral blood.

The CDR3: CASSLLTGGPNTGELFF. The CDR3 DNA reads as TGTGCCAGCAGCTTATTGACAGGGGGCCCGAACACCGGGGAGCTGTTTTTT. The genes are TRBV5-6 and TRBJ2-2; 10 bases map to TRBD1. CDR1 and CDR2 (germline): SGHDT, YYEEEE. V gave up 2 bases and J gave up 0 bases; unmatched junction bases: 4. The CDR3 length is 17 residues.